Described below is a single T cell receptor beta chain sequence and its context. The PCR employed 60 Vbeta primers together with 13 Jbeta primers. Profiling relied on immunoSEQ multiplex PCR, and the TCRdb table lists in-frame clones only, not all of them. Among roughly 100,000 clones listed, 78% were seen once. This sample stems from a study of cytomegalovirus exposure and HLA in healthy donors. Study in general: Of the donors genotyped, 398 in all, over 80% fell in the Caucasian-associated ancestry cluster.

V was clipped by 11 bases and J by 2 bases, with 16 bases between them. The germline V gene has CDR1 SNHLY and CDR2 FYNNEI. CDR3 size: 13 residues. This chain connects TRBV2 to TRBJ2-7; a possible D gene is TRBD2 (6 bases). Source material: PBMCs. This TCR came from a man aged 25 to 40 in good health and CMV-seronegative. CDR3 coding DNA: TGTGCCTTCGGGGGTTTTGGACCCTACGAGCAGTACTTC. This translates into CAFGGFGPYEQYF.